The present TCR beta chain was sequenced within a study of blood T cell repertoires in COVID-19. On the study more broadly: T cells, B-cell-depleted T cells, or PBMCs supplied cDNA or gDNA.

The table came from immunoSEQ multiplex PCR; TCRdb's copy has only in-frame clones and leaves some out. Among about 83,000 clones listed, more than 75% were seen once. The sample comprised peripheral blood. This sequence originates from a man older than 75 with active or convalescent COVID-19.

CDR3: CASSFGGVETQYF. CDR3 nucleotides: TGTGCCAGCAGTTTCGGAGGGGTGGAGACCCAGTACTTC. The chain is built from TRBV7-9 and TRBJ2-5, with a tentative D call TRBD2 (6 bases). The CDR3 length is 13 residues. Looked up from germline, CDR1 is SEHNR and CDR2 is FQNEAQ (reference sequence). V was cut by 6 bases and J by 5 bases, with 13 bases left in between.